This T cell receptor (beta chain) is from a study of regulatory T cells in long-lasting Graves disease. Study-wide findings and caveats: Investigators studied peripheral blood only, not thyroid tissue.

There are 18 residues in the CDR3. V shed 3 bases, J shed 0 bases, and the junction held 10 bases outside the gene matches. Germline-derived CDR1 and CDR2 are KGHSH and LQKENI. Arm-PCR of CDR3 regions with iRepertoire HTBI primers generated TCR beta libraries. TCRdb fed the multiplex PCR reads into MiXCR, producing one record per CDR3 protein. Found here are over 400,000 distinct CDR3 sequences, around 13% of them singletons; the top ten hold roughly a sixth. The time point is: newly diagnosed GD, antithyroid drugs for less than 3 months. PBMCs were the source of the RNA used for TCR sequencing. The EDTA tubes were filled with around 9.2 milliliters of drawn peripheral blood. As for this clonotype: The target antigen is unknown.

The same data also contributed to another study, on T cells in Graves' hyperthyroidism and ophthalmopathy. As that report states: First-round RT-PCR targeting the TCR CDR3 was performed with the HTBI primer set. Most thyroid clonotypes that were expanded above 0.001 also turned up in blood.

The gene calls are TRBV18 and TRBJ2-1; 8 nucleotides line up with TRBD2. This specimen consisted of peripheral blood mononuclear cells (PBMCs), obtained at new diagnosis, from a patient treated with antithyroid drugs. The sequence was collected from a woman aged 45-65 years with Graves disease. CDR3 sequence (DNA): TGTGCCAGCTCACCGTATGATAGCGGGGAAAGCTCCTACAATGAGCAGTTCTTC. Translation gives CASSPYDSGESSYNEQFF.